Below, 30 T cell receptor beta chains from the same sample are listed, as sequenced in a study of CD8+ T cells in alopecia areata (dated by TCRdb to 2016 to 2019). The library was prepared using the immunoSEQ multiplex PCR assay. RNA was extracted from all samples and reverse transcribed into cDNA as template for TCR sequencing. As stored in TCRdb, this immuneACCESS dataset retains in-frame rearrangements with V and J assigned. A fraction of the clones does not appear; measured against another copy, unresolved V genes explain less than half of the discrepancy, and the remainder lacks a known reason. A total of about 140,000 clones appear in this sample, 55% of them only once. Of the sample, more than 4.5% is held by the ten largest clones. The source material was CD4+ T cells sorted from blood. These receptors all come from a human donor in good health.

This clone was observed a single time. V is TRBV7-8 and J is TRBJ1-5; TRBD1 aligns across 9 bases. The length of the CDR3 is 14 residues. The V segment lost 4 bases and the J segment 7 bases; nucleotides outside the gene matches: 5. Germline V CDR1 and CDR2: SGHVS, FQNEAQ. The CDR3 DNA sequence: TGTGCCAGCAGCTCCCGGGACAGGGCACAGCCCCAGCATTTT. Translating it yields CASSSRDRAQPQHF. Using reference TRBV7-8 and TRBJ1-5 for the parts outside the CDR3, the full variable domain is GAGVSQSPRYKVAKRGQDVALRCDPISGHVSLFWYQQALGQGPEFLTYFQNEAQLDKSGLPSDRFFAERPEGSVSTLKIQRTQQEDSAVYLCASSSRDRAQPQHFGDGTRLSIL.

This chain connects TRBV7-6 to TRBJ1-5, with D uncertain. The CDR3 has 13 amino acids. V shed 2 bases and J shed 2 bases, with 4 bases lying between them. Per the germline V gene, CDR1 is SGHVS and CDR2 is FNYEAQ. CDR3: CASSLQGNQPQHF. The CDR3 nucleotides read TGTGCCAGCAGCTTACAGGGCAATCAGCCCCAGCATTTT. The full variable domain, rest sourced from reference TRBV7-6 and TRBJ1-5, is GAGVSQSPRYKVTKRGQDVALRCDPISGHVSLYWYRQALGQGPEFLTYFNYEAQQDKSGLPNDRFSAERPEGSISTLTIQRTEQRDSAMYRCASSLQGNQPQHFGDGTRLSIL.

The table lists this clone with a few counts. J is TRBJ1-2 and V is TRBV6-6; TRBD1 aligns across 8 bases. This CDR3 is built from 13 residues. CDR1 and CDR2 from the germline V gene are MNHNY and SVGAGI (reference sequence). V shed 6 bases, J shed 5 bases, and the junction held 5 bases outside the gene matches. CDR3 loop: CASRTGVEYGYTF. For the CDR3, the DNA is TGTGCCAGCAGGACAGGGGTAGAGTATGGCTACACCTTC.

The V and J genes are TRBV2 and TRBJ1-4, with no clear D. Germline assignment: CDR1 SNHLY and CDR2 FYNNEI. The CDR3 consists of 13 residues. V was cut by 6 bases and J by 7 bases, with 12 bases left in between. The CDR3 sequence is CASSETRGEKLFF. CDR3 bases: TGTGCCAGCAGCGAGACCCGCGGTGAAAAACTGTTTTTT.

Ten or more counts support this clone. The chain joins TRBV27 to TRBJ2-1; D unresolved. Germline CDR1 reads MNHEY; CDR2 reads SMNVEV (reference sequence). This CDR3 region has 14 residues. Trimming shortened V by 2 bases and J by 0 bases, and 5 bases separated the two germline ends. DNA of the CDR3: TGTGCCAGCAGTTTAGCGAGCTCCTACAATGAGCAGTTCTTC. It yields the protein CASSLASSYNEQFF.

This sequence joins TRBV6-6 and TRBJ2-3, with no clear D. V was pared by 1 base and J by 4 bases, with 3 bases between. Germline CDR1 MNHNY, CDR2 SVGAGI (reference sequence). The CDR3 is 12 residues long. The CDR3 DNA reads as TGTGCCAGCAGTTACTACGCAGATACGCAGTATTTT. This gives the protein CASSYYADTQYF.

This chain uses TRBV29-1 with TRBJ2-6; 10 nucleotides line up with TRBD2. The CDR3 totals 20 residues. The V gene end was trimmed by 0 bases and the J gene end by 0 bases; junction bases not matched to a gene: 11. Per the germline V gene, CDR1 is SQVTM and CDR2 is ANQGSEA. In DNA form, the CDR3 reads TGCAGCGTTGAAGAGGGGACAGTACTAGCGGGGACCTCTGGGGCCAACGTCCTGACTTTC. As protein: CSVEEGTVLAGTSGANVLTF.

The J gene is TRBJ2-7, the V gene TRBV5-1; D is uncertain. Germline V CDR1 and CDR2: SGHRS, YFSETQ. Trimming took 0 bases from V and 3 from J, leaving 13 bases between them. This CDR3 spans 15 amino acids. Here the CDR3 DNA reads TGCGCCAGCAGCTTGGCCTCGGCCGCCCGCTACGAGCAGTACTTC. The encoded protein is CASSLASAARYEQYF. Full variable domain (rest looked up from reference TRBV5-1 and TRBJ2-7): KAGVTQTPRYLIKTRGQQVTLSCSPISGHRSVSWYQQTPGQGLQFLFEYFSETQRNKGNFPGRFSGRQFSNSRSEMNVSTLELGDSALYLCASSLASAARYEQYFGPGTRLTVT.

This chain connects TRBV29-1 to TRBJ1-1, with 10 bases identical to TRBD1. The CDR3 sequence is 14 residues long. Losses at the gene ends were 7 bases for V and 6 bases for J; bases not matched to a gene: 11. The germline CDR1 and CDR2 sequences are SQVTM and ANQGSEA. CDR3 sequence (DNA): TGCAGCGCCGCTAAGACAGGGGGCCGCCCTGAAGCTTTCTTT. This codes for CSAAKTGGRPEAFF.

This clone was found a few times. This specimen includes other DNA sequences encoding the same CDR3. This chain joins TRBV5-1 and TRBJ2-5; the D gene is possibly TRBD1 (6 bases). The CDR3 contains 13 residues. Trimming removed 0 bases from V and 5 bases from J, with 8 bases in between. Germline V gene data show CDR1 as SGHRS and CDR2 as YFSETQ. The CDR3 spells CASSLGQGETQYF. The DNA of the CDR3 is TGCGCCAGCAGCTTGGGTCAGGGGGAGACCCAGTACTTC.

The J gene is TRBJ2-3, the V gene TRBV29-1; tentative D call: TRBD2 (5 bases). Deletions cut 7 bases from V and 5 bases from J, with 7 bases between. Germline-derived CDR1 and CDR2 are SQVTM and ANQGSEA. The CDR3 runs to 10 residues. CDR3 bases: TGCAGCGGCGGGCAAGATACGCAGTATTTT. It codes for CSGGQDTQYF.

This clone turned up a few times. This chain links TRBV13 with TRBJ2-6; TRBD1 might be the D (5 bases). The CDR3 sequence is 18 residues long. V shed 5 bases and J shed 0 bases, with 17 bases lying between them. Germline CDR1 and CDR2: PRHDT and FYEKMQ (reference sequence). As DNA, the CDR3 is TGTGCCAGCAGCCCACAGGCTCTACTACCCTCTGGGGCCAACGTCCTGACTTTC. Protein sequence: CASSPQALLPSGANVLTF.

The chain joins TRBV27 to TRBJ2-7, with a tentative D call TRBD1 (5 bases). Germline V gene data show CDR1 as MNHEY and CDR2 as SMNVEV (reference sequence). CDR3 size: 13 residues. The V gene lost 2 bases and the J gene lost 2 bases, with 7 bases spanning the gap. CDR3 sequence reads: CASSLGRAYEQYF. The DNA of the CDR3 is TGTGCCAGCAGTTTAGGCAGGGCCTACGAGCAGTACTTC.

In its sample, this clone was seen a few times. This chain connects TRBV28 to TRBJ2-1, with 11 nucleotides matching TRBD2. CDR3 length: 18 amino acids. The germline V gene encodes CDR1 MDHEN and CDR2 SYDVKM. Trimming cost V 3 bases and J 0 bases; bases outside gene matches: 7. The CDR3 sequence: CASSLGLAGGSSYNEQFF. The CDR3, as DNA: TGTGCCAGCAGTTTGGGTCTAGCGGGAGGAAGCTCCTACAATGAGCAGTTCTTC.

The CDR3 region is CASRRTGGADYGYTF. CDR3 bases: TGTGCCAGCAGACGGACAGGGGGCGCGGACTATGGCTACACCTTC. The chain uses TRBV2 and TRBJ1-2; the match to TRBD1 covers 11 bases. The CDR3 loop spans 15 amino acids. From germline, CDR1 is SNHLY and CDR2 FYNNEI. With 6 bases clipped from V and 3 bases from J, the junction kept 6 bases outside the gene matches.

This clone was seen only a few times. This chain links TRBV5-6 with TRBJ1-1; D ambiguous. The ends were cut back, 4 bases at V and 10 bases at J, with 14 bases in the middle. The germline V gene encodes CDR1 SGHDT and CDR2 YYEEEE. The CDR3 has 12 residues. The CDR3 loop reads CASSPGPEGAFF. The CDR3, as DNA: TGTGCCAGCAGCCCCGGTCCGGAGGGAGCTTTCTTT.

This chain connects TRBV15 to TRBJ2-2, with TRBD1 matching 7 bases. This CDR3 has 14 residues. Losses at the gene ends were 1 base for V and 5 bases for J; bases not matched to a gene: 1. Germline CDR1 LNHNV, CDR2 YYDKDF (reference sequence). The CDR3 DNA sequence: TGTGCCACCAGCAGAGCACAGGGGACCGGGGAGCTGTTTTTT. Protein product: CATSRAQGTGELFF.

V is TRBV29-1 and J is TRBJ2-5; D uncertain. Trimming removed 5 bases at V and 2 bases at J, with 12 bases between. The length of the CDR3 is 13 residues. Germline CDR1 SQVTM, CDR2 ANQGSEA. The CDR3 DNA is TGCAGCGTTCTAGGTATATTTCAAGAGACCCAGTACTTC. As protein: CSVLGIFQETQYF.

The rearrangement joins TRBV29-1 to TRBJ2-2; 7 bases map to TRBD1. V trimming: 6 bases; J trimming: 2 bases; junction bases outside the gene matches: 6. CDR3 length: 14 amino acids. Germline V gene data show CDR1 as SQVTM and CDR2 as ANQGSEA. The CDR3 sequence is CSVLTGVNTGELFF. The CDR3 DNA reads as TGCAGCGTCCTCACAGGGGTTAACACCGGGGAGCTGTTTTTT.

In this sample, this clone turned up a few times. The rearrangement uses TRBV30 and TRBJ2-2; D may correspond to TRBD1 or TRBD2 (5 bases each). Trimming removed 2 bases from V and 0 bases from J, with 10 bases in between. CDR3 length equals 15 residues. Looked up from germline, CDR1 is GTSNPN and CDR2 is SVGIG (reference sequence). CDR3: CAWSWGRANTGELFF. The CDR3, as DNA: TGTGCCTGGAGTTGGGGACGGGCGAACACCGGGGAGCTGTTTTTT.

The chain uses TRBV14 and TRBJ2-5; D may be TRBD1 (6 bases). The CDR3 totals 13 residues. Trimming cost V 4 bases and J 5 bases, with 11 bases left between them. Germline-derived CDR1 and CDR2 are SGHDN and FVKESK. The CDR3 here is CASSPAGVETQYF. The CDR3 region has the DNA TGTGCCAGCAGCCCCGCAGGGGTCGAGACCCAGTACTTC.

The chain is built from TRBV4-1 and TRBJ2-1; 8 bases align to TRBD1. The CDR3 totals 13 residues. Germline CDR1 is MGHRA and CDR2 is YSYEKL. V shed 4 bases, J shed 10 bases, and the junction held 6 bases outside the gene matches. In nucleotides, the CDR3 is TGCGCCAGCAGCCTATCAGGGGGCAAGGAGCAGTTCTTC. This sequence encodes CASSLSGGKEQFF.

V gene TRBV30 combines with J gene TRBJ2-7, with D unclear. The germline V and J ends were trimmed by 3 bases and 2 bases, with 14 bases remaining between them. This CDR3 is 14 amino acids long. Germline CDR1 GTSNPN, CDR2 SVGIG (reference sequence). The CDR3 sequence: CAWRSSMAAYEQYF. In nucleotides, the CDR3 is TGTGCCTGGAGAAGTTCTATGGCTGCCTACGAGCAGTACTTC.

The CDR3 nucleotides are TGTGCCAGCAGTGAAGCCCGGGACAGGATAGTGGACACCAACGTCCTGACTTTC. This codes for CASSEARDRIVDTNVLTF. The gene calls are TRBV25-1 and TRBJ2-6; TRBD1 aligns across 8 bases. Germline V gives CDR1 MGHDK, CDR2 SYGVNS. This CDR3 is 18 amino acids long. With 2 bases clipped from V and 8 bases from J, the junction kept 14 bases outside the gene matches.

The genes are TRBV5-6 and TRBJ2-1; the match to TRBD2 covers 10 bases. V shed 4 bases and J 15 bases; nucleotides not matched to a gene: 7. Looked up from germline, CDR1 is SGHDT and CDR2 is YYEEEE. CDR3 length: 12 amino acids. This CDR3 reads CASSPGLALPFF. Here the CDR3 DNA reads TGTGCCAGCAGCCCGGGACTAGCGCTGCCGTTCTTC.

In the case of this clone: One end of the junction is discordant with germline, which a read error may explain. The chain carries TRBV5-1 and TRBJ2-5; D is unresolved. Germline V gene lookup returns CDR1 SGHRS and CDR2 YFSETQ. The CDR3 is 14 residues long. CDR3: CASSLDPQQEAQYF. The CDR3 coding sequence is TGCGCCAGCAGCTTGGATCCCCAGCAAGAGGCCCAGTACTTC.

DNA for the CDR3: TGTGCCAGCAGTTACTCGAATCAGGGGAGAGGTGATACGCAGTATTTT. Amino acids: CASSYSNQGRGDTQYF. The rearrangement joins TRBV6-5 to TRBJ2-3; the D gene is possibly TRBD1 (6 bases). Between the trimmed V and J ends, which lost 0 bases and 6 bases, there was a span of 16 bases. This CDR3 has 16 amino acids. CDR1 is MNHEY and CDR2 is SVGAGI in the germline V gene.

The V gene is TRBV29-1, the J gene TRBJ2-5; a weak D match, TRBD2 (5 bases). Germline V CDR1 and CDR2: SQVTM, ANQGSEA. The ends were cut back, 3 bases at V and 6 bases at J, with 11 bases in the middle. The CDR3 length is 12 residues. The DNA for the CDR3 is TGCAGCGTTGAGGCGGGTATCCAGACCCAGTACTTC. This encodes CSVEAGIQTQYF.

This sequence joins TRBV29-1 and TRBJ2-7; D is tentatively TRBD1 or TRBD2 (5 bases each). In germline, CDR1 is SQVTM, CDR2 ANQGSEA. The length of the CDR3 is 13 residues. V gave up 6 bases and J gave up 1 base, with 13 bases separating them. Here the CDR3 DNA reads TGCAGCGTCCACAGGCGAGGGTCCTACGAGCAGTACTTC. As protein: CSVHRRGSYEQYF.

The chain uses TRBV28 and TRBJ2-7, with D uncertain. Germline lookup yields CDR1 MDHEN and CDR2 SYDVKM. The CDR3 runs to 12 residues. Trimming cost V 6 bases and J 6 bases, with 12 bases left between them. CDR3 loop: CASRFGWGEQYF. The CDR3 coding sequence is TGTGCCAGCAGGTTTGGGTGGGGCGAGCAGTACTTC.